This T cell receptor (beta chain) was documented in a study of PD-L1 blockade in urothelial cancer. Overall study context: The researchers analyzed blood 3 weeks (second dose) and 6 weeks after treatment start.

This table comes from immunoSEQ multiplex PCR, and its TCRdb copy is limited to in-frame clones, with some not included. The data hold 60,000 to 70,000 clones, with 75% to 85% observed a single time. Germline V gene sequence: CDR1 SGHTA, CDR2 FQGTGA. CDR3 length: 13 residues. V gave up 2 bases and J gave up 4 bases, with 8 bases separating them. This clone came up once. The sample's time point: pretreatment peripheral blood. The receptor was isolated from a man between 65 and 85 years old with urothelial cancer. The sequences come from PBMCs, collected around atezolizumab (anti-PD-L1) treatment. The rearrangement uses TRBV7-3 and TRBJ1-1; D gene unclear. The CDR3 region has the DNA TGTGCCAGCAGCTTAGGGAGCAGCACTGAAGCTTTCTTT. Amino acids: CASSLGSSTEAFF.